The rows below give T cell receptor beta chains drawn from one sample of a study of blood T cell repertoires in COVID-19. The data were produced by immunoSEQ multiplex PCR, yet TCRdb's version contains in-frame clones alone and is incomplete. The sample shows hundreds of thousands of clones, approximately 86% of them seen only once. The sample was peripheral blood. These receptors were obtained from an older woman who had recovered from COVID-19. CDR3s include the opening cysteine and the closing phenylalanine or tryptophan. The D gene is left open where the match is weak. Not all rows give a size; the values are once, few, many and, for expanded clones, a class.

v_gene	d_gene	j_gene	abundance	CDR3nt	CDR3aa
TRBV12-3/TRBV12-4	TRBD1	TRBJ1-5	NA	TGTGCCAGCAGTATACAGGGGCATCAGCCCCAGCATTTT	CASSIQGHQPQHF
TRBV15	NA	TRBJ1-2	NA	TGTGCCACCAGCGCTCAGGACAGCGTCGCCGGCTACACCTTC	CATSAQDSVAGYTF
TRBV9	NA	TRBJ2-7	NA	TGTGCCAGCAGCGTAAGGGACTTCTTTTCCGAGCAGTACTTC	CASSVRDFFSEQYF
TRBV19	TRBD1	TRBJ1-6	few	TGTGCCAGTAGTGCGGGACAGGGATATTCACCCCTCCACTTT	CASSAGQGYSPLHF
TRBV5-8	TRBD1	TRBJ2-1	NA	TGTGCCAGCAGCCGGGACAGCGCTTTCAATGAGCAGTTCTTC	CASSRDSAFNEQFF
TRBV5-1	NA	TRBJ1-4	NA	TGCGCCAGCAGCGCCTACGGGACAACGGAAAAACTGTTTTTT	CASSAYGTTEKLFF
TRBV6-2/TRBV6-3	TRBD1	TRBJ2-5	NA	TGTGCCAGCAGTTTGCCTACCCGACAGGGGTTAGGCGAGACCCAGTACTTC	CASSLPTRQGLGETQYF
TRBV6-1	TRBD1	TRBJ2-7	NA	TGTGCCAGCAGTGAGGGACAGGGGTTCTACGAGCAGTACTTC	CASSEGQGFYEQYF
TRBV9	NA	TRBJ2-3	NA	TGTGCCAGCAGCTGGGGACAAGGCACAGATACGCAGTATTTT	CASSWGQGTDTQYF
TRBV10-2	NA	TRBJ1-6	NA	TGCGCCAGCAGGGCGTTTTACTCGGACTTCGATAATTCACCCCTCCACTTT	CASRAFYSDFDNSPLHF
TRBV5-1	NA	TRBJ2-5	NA	TGCGCCAGCAGCAGAGACAGGGACGGGGGGGCAGAGACCCAGTACTTC	CASSRDRDGGAETQYF
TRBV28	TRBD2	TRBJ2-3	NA	TGTGCCAGCAGGGGGAGCGGGGGGGCCGGAGATACGCAGTATTTT	CASRGSGGAGDTQYF
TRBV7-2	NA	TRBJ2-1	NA	TGTGCCAGCAGCTTACCCCACGGTAGCGAGCAGTTCTTC	CASSLPHGSEQFF
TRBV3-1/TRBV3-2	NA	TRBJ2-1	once	TGTGCCAGCAGCCAAGACGGGGGGCACTACAATGAGCAGTTCTTC	CASSQDGGHYNEQFF
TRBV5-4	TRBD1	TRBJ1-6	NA	TGTGCCAGCAGCCCTATCGGGACAGTCGGGGGGGGTGATTCACCCCTCCACTTT	CASSPIGTVGGGDSPLHF
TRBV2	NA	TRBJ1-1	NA	TGTGCCACAACCCGGGGGGGGATCTTGACTGAAGCTTTCTTT	CATTRGGILTEAFF
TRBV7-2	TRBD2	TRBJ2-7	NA	TGTGCCAGCAGCGTTGCCGGGACTAGTGGTTACGAGCAGTACTTC	CASSVAGTSGYEQYF
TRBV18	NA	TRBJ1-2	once	TGTGCCAGCTCACCCGCCGTAGAGATTAACTATGGCTACACCTTC	CASSPAVEINYGYTF